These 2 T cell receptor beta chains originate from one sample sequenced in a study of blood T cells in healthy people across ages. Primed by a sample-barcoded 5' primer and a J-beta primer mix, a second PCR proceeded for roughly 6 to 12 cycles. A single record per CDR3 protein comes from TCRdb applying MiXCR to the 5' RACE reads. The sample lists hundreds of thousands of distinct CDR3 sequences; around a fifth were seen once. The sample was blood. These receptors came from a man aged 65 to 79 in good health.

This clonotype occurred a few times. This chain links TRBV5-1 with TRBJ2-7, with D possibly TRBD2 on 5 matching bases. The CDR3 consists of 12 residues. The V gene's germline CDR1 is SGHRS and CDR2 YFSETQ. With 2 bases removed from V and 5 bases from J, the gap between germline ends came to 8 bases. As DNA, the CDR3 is TGCGCCAGCAGCTTTTCTAGCAACGAGCAGTACTTC. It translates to CASSFSSNEQYF.

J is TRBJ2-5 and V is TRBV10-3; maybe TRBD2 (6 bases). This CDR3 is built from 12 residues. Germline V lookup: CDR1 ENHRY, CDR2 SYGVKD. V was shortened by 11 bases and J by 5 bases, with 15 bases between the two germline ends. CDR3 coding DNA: TGTGCCTCCCAGACGGAGGGGGAGACCCAGTACTTC. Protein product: CASQTEGETQYF.